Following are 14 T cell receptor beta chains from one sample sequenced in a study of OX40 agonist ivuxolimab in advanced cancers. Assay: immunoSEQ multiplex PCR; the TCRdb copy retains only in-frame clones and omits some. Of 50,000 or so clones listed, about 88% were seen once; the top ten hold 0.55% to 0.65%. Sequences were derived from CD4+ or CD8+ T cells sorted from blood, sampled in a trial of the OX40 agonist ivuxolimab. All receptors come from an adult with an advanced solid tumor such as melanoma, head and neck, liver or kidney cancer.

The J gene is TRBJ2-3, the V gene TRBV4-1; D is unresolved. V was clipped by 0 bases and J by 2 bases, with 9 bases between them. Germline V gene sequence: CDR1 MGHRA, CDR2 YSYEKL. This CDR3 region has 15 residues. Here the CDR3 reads CASSQDGYNTDTQYF. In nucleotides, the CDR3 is TGCGCCAGCAGCCAAGATGGTTATAACACAGATACGCAGTATTTT.

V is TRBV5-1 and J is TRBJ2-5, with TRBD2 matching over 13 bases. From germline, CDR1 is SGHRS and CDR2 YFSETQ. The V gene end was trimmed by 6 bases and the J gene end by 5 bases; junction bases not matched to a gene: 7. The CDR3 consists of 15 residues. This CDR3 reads CASTQTSGRRETQYF. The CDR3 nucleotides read TGCGCCAGCACGCAGACTAGCGGGAGGAGGGAGACCCAGTACTTC. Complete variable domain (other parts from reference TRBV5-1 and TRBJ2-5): KAGVTQTPRYLIKTRGQQVTLSCSPISGHRSVSWYQQTPGQGLQFLFEYFSETQRNKGNFPGRFSGRQFSNSRSEMNVSTLELGDSALYLCASTQTSGRRETQYFGPGTRLLVL.

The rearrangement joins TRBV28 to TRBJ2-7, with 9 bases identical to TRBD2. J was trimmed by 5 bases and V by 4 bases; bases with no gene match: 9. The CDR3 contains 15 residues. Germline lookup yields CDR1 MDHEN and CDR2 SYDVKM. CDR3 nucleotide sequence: TGTGCCAGCAGTTCCCCGGGACTAGCCACCCACGAGCAGTACTTC. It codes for CASSSPGLATHEQYF.

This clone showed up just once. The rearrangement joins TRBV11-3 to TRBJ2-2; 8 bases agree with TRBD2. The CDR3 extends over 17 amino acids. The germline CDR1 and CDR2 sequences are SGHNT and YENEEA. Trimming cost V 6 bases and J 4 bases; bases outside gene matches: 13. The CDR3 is CASSYPRLSGSTGELFF. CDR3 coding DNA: TGTGCCAGCAGTTACCCGAGACTGAGCGGGAGCACCGGGGAGCTGTTTTTT.

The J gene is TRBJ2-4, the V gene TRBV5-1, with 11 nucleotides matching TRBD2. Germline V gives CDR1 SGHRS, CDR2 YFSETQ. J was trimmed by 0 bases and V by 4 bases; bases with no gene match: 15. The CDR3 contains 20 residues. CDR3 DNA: TGCGCCAGCAGCAGCATAGCGGGAGGGCCTGGGATAGAAGCCAAAAACATTCAGTACTTC. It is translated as CASSSIAGGPGIEAKNIQYF.

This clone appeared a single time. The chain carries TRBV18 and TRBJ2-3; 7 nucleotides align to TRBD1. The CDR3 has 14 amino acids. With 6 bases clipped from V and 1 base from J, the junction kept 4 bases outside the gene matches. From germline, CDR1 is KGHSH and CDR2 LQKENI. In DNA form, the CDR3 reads TGTGCCAGCTCGCCAGGGGGAGGCACAGATACGCAGTATTTT. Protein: CASSPGGGTDTQYF.

The CDR3 DNA follows: TGTGCCAGCAGCTTGGGGAGGGGCGATGAGCAGTTCTTC. This codes for CASSLGRGDEQFF. The rearrangement joins TRBV5-6 to TRBJ2-1; D may be TRBD2 (6 bases). Trimming took 0 bases from V and 8 from J, leaving 9 bases between them. The CDR3 has 13 amino acids. Per the germline V gene, CDR1 is SGHDT and CDR2 is YYEEEE.

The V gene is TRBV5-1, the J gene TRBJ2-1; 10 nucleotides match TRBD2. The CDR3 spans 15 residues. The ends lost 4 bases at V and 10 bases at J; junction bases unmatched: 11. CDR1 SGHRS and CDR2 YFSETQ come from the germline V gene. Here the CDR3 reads CASSRPGTSAEEQFF. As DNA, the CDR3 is TGCGCCAGCAGCAGGCCCGGGACTAGCGCGGAGGAGCAGTTCTTC.

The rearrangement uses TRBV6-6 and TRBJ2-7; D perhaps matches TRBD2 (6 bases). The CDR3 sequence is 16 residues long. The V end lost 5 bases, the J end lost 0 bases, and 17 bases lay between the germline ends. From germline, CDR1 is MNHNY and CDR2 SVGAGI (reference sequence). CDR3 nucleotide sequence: TGTGCCAGCAGTCGTATTAGCGGTATCTACTCCTACGAGCAGTACTTC. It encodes CASSRISGIYSYEQYF.

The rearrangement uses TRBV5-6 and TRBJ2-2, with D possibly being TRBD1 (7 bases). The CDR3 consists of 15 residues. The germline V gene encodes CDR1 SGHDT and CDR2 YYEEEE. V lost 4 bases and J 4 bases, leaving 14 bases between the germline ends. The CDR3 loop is CASSPGAGGTGELFF. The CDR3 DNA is TGTGCCAGCAGCCCGGGGGCAGGGGGCACCGGGGAGCTGTTTTTT.

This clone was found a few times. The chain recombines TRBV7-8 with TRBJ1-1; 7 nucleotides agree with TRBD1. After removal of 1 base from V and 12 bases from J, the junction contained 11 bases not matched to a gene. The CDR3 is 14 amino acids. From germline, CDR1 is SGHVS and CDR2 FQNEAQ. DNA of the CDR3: TGTGCCAGCAGCTTAGGCGGACAGGAGGTTTTTCCTTTCTTT. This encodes CASSLGGQEVFPFF.

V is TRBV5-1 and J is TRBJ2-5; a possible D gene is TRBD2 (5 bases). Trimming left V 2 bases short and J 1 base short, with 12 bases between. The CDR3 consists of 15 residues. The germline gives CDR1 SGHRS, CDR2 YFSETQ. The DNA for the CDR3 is TGCGCCAGCAGCTTCACCGTGGGGAGCCAAGAGACCCAGTACTTC. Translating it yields CASSFTVGSQETQYF.

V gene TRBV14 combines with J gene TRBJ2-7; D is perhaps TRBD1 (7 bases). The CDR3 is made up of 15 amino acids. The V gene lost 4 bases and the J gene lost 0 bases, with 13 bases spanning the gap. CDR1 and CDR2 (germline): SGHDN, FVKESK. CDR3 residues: CASSPEGARSYEQYF. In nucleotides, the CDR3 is TGTGCCAGCAGCCCGGAGGGGGCCCGCTCCTACGAGCAGTACTTC.

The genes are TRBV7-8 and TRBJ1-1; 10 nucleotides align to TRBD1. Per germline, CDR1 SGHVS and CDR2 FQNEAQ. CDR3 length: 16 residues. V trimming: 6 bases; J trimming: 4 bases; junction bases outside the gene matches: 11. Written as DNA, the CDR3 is TGTGCCAGCAGAGGACAGGGGGGGGGAGTGGGCACTGAAGCTTTCTTT. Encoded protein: CASRGQGGGVGTEAFF. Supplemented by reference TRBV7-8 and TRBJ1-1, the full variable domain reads GAGVSQSPRYKVAKRGQDVALRCDPISGHVSLFWYQQALGQGPEFLTYFQNEAQLDKSGLPSDRFFAERPEGSVSTLKIQRTQQEDSAVYLCASRGQGGGVGTEAFFGQGTRLTVV.